Each of the 7 T cell receptor beta chains below was sequenced from the same sample in a study of cytomegalovirus exposure and HLA in healthy donors. The method was immunoSEQ multiplex PCR; TCRdb's version includes in-frame clones alone and lacks a portion of them. This sample carries tens of thousands of clones, around four fifths of them seen once, and the ten largest clones take under 3.5%. Sequenced: PBMCs. These receptors all stem from a man aged 30-40 years in good health and CMV-seronegative.

The chain uses TRBV7-9 and TRBJ2-7; D not certain. CDR3 length equals 12 residues. Trimming left V 4 bases short and J 3 bases short, with 7 bases between. Looked up from germline, CDR1 is SEHNR and CDR2 is FQNEAQ (reference sequence). The CDR3 region has the DNA TGTGCCAGCAGCTCCCCCGGCTACGAGCAGTACTTC. Amino acids: CASSSPGYEQYF. The full variable domain, in which reference TRBV7-9 and TRBJ2-7 provide the parts outside the CDR3, is DTGVSQNPRHKITKRGQNVTFRCDPISEHNRLYWYRQTLGQGPEFLTYFQNEAQLEKSRLLSDRFSAERPKGSFSTLEIQRTEQGDSAMYLCASSSPGYEQYFGPGTRLTVT.

The CDR3 DNA follows: TGTGCCAGCTCACCCACAGTAGGAGAGACCCAGTACTTC. This encodes CASSPTVGETQYF. The chain has TRBV18 and TRBJ2-5; D not resolved. CDR3 length: 13 residues. V dropped 3 bases and J dropped 4 bases, with 9 bases sitting between them. The germline gives CDR1 KGHSH, CDR2 LQKENI. Complete variable domain (other parts from reference TRBV18 and TRBJ2-5): NAGVMQNPRHLVRRRGQEARLRCSPMKGHSHVYWYRQLPEEGLKFMVYLQKENIIDESGMPKERFSAEFPKEGPSILRIQQVVRGDSAAYFCASSPTVGETQYFGPGTRLLVL.

The V and J genes are TRBV27 and TRBJ1-2, with 9 bases aligning to TRBD1. The V and J ends lost 4 bases and 7 bases, in that order; junction bases with no gene match: 7. Germline V gene sequence: CDR1 MNHEY, CDR2 SMNVEV (reference sequence). The CDR3 length is 14 residues. CDR3 DNA sequence: TGTGCCAGCAGTTCGGGACAGGGTGTTTTTGGCTACACCTTC. It is translated as CASSSGQGVFGYTF.

V usage is TRBV15 and J usage is TRBJ2-5, with D tentatively TRBD2 (6 bases). Germline V CDR1 and CDR2: LNHNV, YYDKDF (reference sequence). This CDR3 comprises 13 residues. V lost 3 bases to trimming and J lost 5 bases, with 10 bases between them. CDR3 DNA sequence: TGTGCCACCAGCAGCCCTCGGGAGGAGACCCAGTACTTC. Protein sequence: CATSSPREETQYF.

This rearrangement joins TRBV11-2 to TRBJ2-1; possibly TRBD2 for D (7 bases). Germline V CDR1 and CDR2: SGHAT, FQNNGV. This CDR3 is 14 amino acids long. Trimming removed 5 bases at V and 7 bases at J, with 15 bases between. The CDR3 reads CASSLGGGTNEQFF. The CDR3 nucleotides are TGTGCCAGCAGCCTAGGGGGAGGGACGAATGAGCAGTTCTTC.

V usage is TRBV7-8 and J usage is TRBJ2-3; TRBD2 agrees at 14 bases. The CDR3 covers 16 residues. Trimming cost V 7 bases and J 10 bases; bases outside gene matches: 13. Looked up from germline, CDR1 is SGHVS and CDR2 is FQNEAQ. For the CDR3, the DNA is TGTGCCAGCATTTCTGGACTAGCGGGAGGCCGCCCCGCGCAGTATTTT. Translated: CASISGLAGGRPAQYF.

The CDR3 loop is CASTHFTWGGYEQYF. The CDR3 DNA follows: TGTGCCAGCACCCACTTTACTTGGGGGGGTTACGAGCAGTACTTC. V usage is TRBV28 and J usage is TRBJ2-7; 7 bases line up with TRBD2. Germline trimming cut 7 bases from V and 4 bases from J; bases unmatched to any gene: 13. Germline V lookup: CDR1 MDHEN, CDR2 SYDVKM. This CDR3 has 15 amino acids.